Listed here are 28 T cell receptor beta chains from one sample, sequenced in a study of PD-1 blockade in mismatch repair-deficient tumors. The assay was immunoSEQ multiplex PCR, and TCRdb's table has in-frame clones only and misses some. Found here are about 51,000 clones, 81% of them singletons; the top ten hold less than 9%. This sample comprised peripheral blood, obtained roughly 21 weeks after starting pembrolizumab. These receptors were collected from an adult with mismatch repair-deficient cancer.

The chain links TRBV7-8 to TRBJ2-7, with D possibly being TRBD1 (6 bases). The V gene's germline CDR1 is SGHVS and CDR2 FQNEAQ. V shed 6 bases and J shed 0 bases, with 15 bases lying between them. The CDR3 loop spans 15 amino acids. CDR3 in amino acids: CASRERTESSYEQYF. In DNA, the CDR3 is TGTGCCAGCAGAGAAAGGACAGAATCCTCCTACGAGCAGTACTTC. The full variable domain, with the rest looked up from reference TRBV7-8 and TRBJ2-7, is GAGVSQSPRYKVAKRGQDVALRCDPISGHVSLFWYQQALGQGPEFLTYFQNEAQLDKSGLPSDRFFAERPEGSVSTLKIQRTQQEDSAVYLCASRERTESSYEQYFGPGTRLTVT.

This clone was detected many times. The chain's CDR3 is CASSSLLAGTYEQYF. As DNA, the CDR3 is TGTGCCAGCAGCTCCCTACTAGCGGGGACCTACGAGCAGTACTTC. V and J are TRBV5-6 and TRBJ2-7, with 10 nucleotides matching TRBD2. Germline values: CDR1 SGHDT, CDR2 YYEEEE. The V segment lost 3 bases and the J segment 2 bases; nucleotides outside the gene matches: 5. The CDR3 totals 15 residues.

Only one count was recorded for this clone. V and J are TRBV29-1 and TRBJ2-1, with a weak D call TRBD2 (5 bases). The CDR3 covers 13 residues. The germline gives CDR1 SQVTM, CDR2 ANQGSEA. V lost 5 bases and J lost 5, with 13 bases in between. As DNA, the CDR3 is TGCAGCGTTAGCGGTCTCCTTCACAATGAGCAGTTCTTC. This encodes CSVSGLLHNEQFF.

This rearrangement joins TRBV7-9 to TRBJ2-7; D not resolved. Germline lookup yields CDR1 SEHNR and CDR2 FQNEAQ (reference sequence). Trimming cost V 5 bases and J 0 bases, with 5 bases left between them. The CDR3 spans 12 residues. CDR3 residues: CASSLSSYEQYF. The CDR3 DNA is TGTGCCAGCAGCCTGAGCTCCTACGAGCAGTACTTC.

The chain joins TRBV6-5 to TRBJ2-7; TRBD1 or TRBD2 may be the D gene (5 bases each). The V end lost 0 bases, the J end lost 4 bases, and 13 bases lay between the germline ends. Germline loops: CDR1 MNHEY, CDR2 SVGAGI. CDR3 length: 15 residues. The CDR3 bases are TGTGCCAGCAGTTACTCGGGGACGCAGAAATACGAGCAGTACTTC. It is translated as CASSYSGTQKYEQYF.

A single count supports this clone. The chain links TRBV19 to TRBJ1-5; no firm D call. V lost 7 bases to trimming and J lost 3 bases, with 13 bases between them. Germline lookup yields CDR1 LNHDA and CDR2 SQIVND (reference sequence). The CDR3 length is 14 residues. CDR3 bases: TGTGCCAGTACCAAATTGTGGGACAATCAGCCCCAGCATTTT. Translated: CASTKLWDNQPQHF.

CDR3 residues: CASSLALAGGGETQYF. The CDR3 nucleotides are TGTGCCAGCAGCTTGGCGCTAGCGGGAGGGGGAGAGACCCAGTACTTC. This rearrangement joins TRBV5-5 to TRBJ2-5; 12 bases align to TRBD2. The germline V gene has CDR1 SGHKS and CDR2 YYEKEE (reference sequence). The CDR3 has 16 amino acids. Trimming removed 0 bases from V and 4 bases from J; junction bases left unmatched: 4.

The chain combines TRBV7-3 with TRBJ2-3; D is perhaps TRBD1 (6 bases). V gave up 4 bases and J gave up 2 bases, with 13 bases separating them. Germline-derived CDR1 and CDR2 are SGHTA and FQGTGA. The CDR3 consists of 15 residues. DNA for the CDR3: TGTGCCAGCAGCTCCTTTGGACAGCTCACAGATACGCAGTATTTT. Amino acid sequence: CASSSFGQLTDTQYF.

V and J are TRBV20-1 and TRBJ1-1; D not resolved. This CDR3 is built from 11 residues. Trimming removed 8 bases at V and 3 bases at J, with 10 bases between. CDR1 is DFQATT and CDR2 is SNEGSKA in the germline V gene (reference sequence). The CDR3 reads CSPGSDTEAFF. The CDR3 bases are TGCAGTCCGGGATCGGACACTGAAGCTTTCTTT.

This chain uses TRBV11-1 with TRBJ2-7; D possibly corresponds to TRBD2 (6 bases). CDR1 and CDR2 from the germline V gene are SGHAT and FQDESV (reference sequence). The CDR3 runs 15 residues. Trimming stripped 1 base from V and 5 bases from J, with 15 bases between. In nucleotides, the CDR3 is TGTGCCAGCAGCTTAGTCGCGCGGGGTCCGAACGAGCAGTACTTC. It yields the protein CASSLVARGPNEQYF.

This clone occurred a few times. The rearrangement joins TRBV4-2 to TRBJ2-7; 12 bases are a match to TRBD2. The CDR3 covers 16 residues. The J segment lost 1 base and the V segment lost 3 bases, leaving 4 bases of the junction unmatched. The germline gives CDR1 LGHNA, CDR2 YNFKEQ. CDR3 amino acids: CASSQTGTSGSYEQYF. CDR3 coding DNA: TGTGCCAGCAGCCAGACCGGGACTAGCGGGTCCTACGAGCAGTACTTC.

The chain employs TRBV7-6 and TRBJ2-5; D unresolved. The germline V and J ends were trimmed by 3 bases and 2 bases, with 13 bases remaining between them. The CDR3 extends over 15 amino acids. Germline values: CDR1 SGHVS, CDR2 FNYEAQ. CDR3 amino acids: CASSLYQAEQETQYF. As DNA, the CDR3 is TGTGCCAGCAGCTTGTATCAGGCCGAACAAGAGACCCAGTACTTC.

The chain combines TRBV30 with TRBJ2-3, with 7 bases identical to TRBD2. The CDR3 is made up of 17 amino acids. Germline CDR1 reads GTSNPN; CDR2 reads SVGIG (reference sequence). The ends lost 1 base at V and 2 bases at J; junction bases unmatched: 12. The CDR3 nucleotides read TGTGCCTGGAGTGCTGACGGGGGGAGCGGCATCACAGATACGCAGTATTTT. Amino acid sequence: CAWSADGGSGITDTQYF.

V and J are TRBV2 and TRBJ2-4; D not resolved. Germline CDR1 reads SNHLY; CDR2 reads FYNNEI. Trimming removed 3 bases at V and 2 bases at J, with 2 bases between. The CDR3 totals 12 residues. The CDR3 DNA reads TGTGCCAGCAGTGATTCCAAAAACATTCAGTACTTC. Translated, it gives CASSDSKNIQYF.

The chain employs TRBV5-4 and TRBJ2-2; 7 bases fit TRBD2. This CDR3 comprises 16 residues. Germline V gene sequence: CDR1 SGHNT, CDR2 YYREEE (reference sequence). V was clipped by 3 bases and J by 5 bases; unmatched bases: 10. The CDR3 is CASSSGREGRTGELFF. In nucleotides, the CDR3 is TGTGCCAGCAGCTCAGGGAGGGAGGGGAGGACCGGGGAGCTGTTTTTT.

CDR3 sequence (DNA): TGTGCCAGCGGAACCCCGGCGGGGGGGGCCAGCACTGAAGCTTTCTTT. Amino acid sequence: CASGTPAGGASTEAFF. This sequence joins TRBV7-2 and TRBJ1-1, with D possibly matching TRBD1 (6 bases). V was cut by 8 bases and J by 4 bases, with 23 bases left in between. The CDR3 extends over 16 amino acids. Germline CDR1 SGHTA, CDR2 FQGNSA.

This rearrangement joins TRBV5-4 to TRBJ1-4; D is ambiguous. This CDR3 comprises 14 residues. V was trimmed by 4 bases and J by 8 bases, leaving 15 bases between them. Germline V gene data show CDR1 as SGHNT and CDR2 as YYREEE (reference sequence). CDR3 region: CASSTTRQDEKLFF. For the CDR3, the DNA is TGTGCCAGCAGCACCACTAGGCAGGACGAAAAACTGTTTTTT.

The genes are TRBV10-3 and TRBJ1-1, with 7 bases identical to TRBD1. This CDR3 spans 14 amino acids. V lost 11 bases to trimming and J lost 4 bases; unmatched junction nucleotides: 13. CDR1 is ENHRY and CDR2 is SYGVKD in the germline V gene. CDR3 amino acids: CASKDRAIGTEAFF. In DNA, the CDR3 is TGTGCCTCTAAAGACAGGGCGATAGGCACTGAAGCTTTCTTT.

This rearrangement joins TRBV28 to TRBJ2-1; 9 nucleotides align to TRBD2. Trimming cost V 2 bases and J 3 bases; bases outside gene matches: 11. Germline V lookup: CDR1 MDHEN, CDR2 SYDVKM. The CDR3 runs 18 residues. CDR3 protein: CASSLMLAGGVGYNEQFF. The CDR3 DNA follows: TGTGCCAGCAGTTTAATGCTCGCGGGAGGGGTGGGCTACAATGAGCAGTTCTTC.

The chain carries TRBV2 and TRBJ2-7, with 8 bases lining up with TRBD2. Trimming at V came to 5 bases and at J to 1 base, leaving 1 base not matched to a gene. The CDR3 has 13 amino acids. CDR1 and CDR2 (germline): SNHLY, FYNNEI. The CDR3 bases are TGTGCCAGCAGTTTAGCGGGATCCTACGAGCAGTACTTC. This gives the protein CASSLAGSYEQYF.

The CDR3 sequence: CASRGLELTYNEQFF. CDR3 sequence (DNA): TGTGCCAGCAGAGGACTAGAGCTTACCTACAATGAGCAGTTCTTC. The chain recombines TRBV6-1 with TRBJ2-1, with 7 bases identical to TRBD2. CDR1 is MNHNS and CDR2 is SASEGT in the germline V gene. There are 15 residues in the CDR3. V was pared by 6 bases and J by 2 bases, with 7 bases of the junction left unmatched.

V and J are TRBV11-2 and TRBJ2-5; D unresolved. The germline gives CDR1 SGHAT, CDR2 FQNNGV. The CDR3 extends over 13 amino acids. The V end was cut by 7 bases, the J end by 3 bases, with 12 bases between. Written as DNA, the CDR3 is TGTGCCAGCACCCCGTTGGCGGAAGAGACCCAGTACTTC. Translating gives CASTPLAEETQYF.

V usage is TRBV5-4 and J usage is TRBJ1-2; the D gene is possibly TRBD1 (6 bases). CDR1 SGHNT and CDR2 YYREEE come from the germline V gene (reference sequence). CDR3 size: 14 residues. The V and J ends lost 4 bases and 6 bases respectively, with 16 bases between them. This chain's CDR3 is CASSQGGAGDGYTF. The CDR3 region has the DNA TGTGCCAGCAGCCAAGGGGGGGCCGGGGATGGCTACACCTTC.

This clone was detected a few times. This rearrangement joins TRBV19 to TRBJ2-7, with D unclear. This CDR3 comprises 13 residues. Per the germline V gene, CDR1 is LNHDA and CDR2 is SQIVND (reference sequence). Trimming took off 8 bases at V and 2 bases at J, with 13 bases between the two ends. The CDR3 nucleotides are TGTGCCAGTTTAGGAGTCCGGCCCTACGAGCAGTACTTC. Translating it yields CASLGVRPYEQYF.

The chain links TRBV28 to TRBJ2-5, with TRBD1 as a possible D gene (5 bases). The CDR3 extends over 15 amino acids. V gave up 2 bases and J gave up 5 bases, with 15 bases separating them. Germline V gives CDR1 MDHEN, CDR2 SYDVKM. The CDR3 sequence is CASSLNSRGWETQYF. CDR3 coding DNA: TGTGCCAGCAGTTTAAATTCTAGGGGTTGGGAGACCCAGTACTTC. The entire variable domain, with the rest obtained from reference TRBV28 and TRBJ2-5, is as follows: DVKVTQSSRYLVKRTGEKVFLECVQDMDHENMFWYRQDPGLGLRLIYFSYDVKMKEKGDIPEGYSVSREKKERFSLILESASTNQTSMYLCASSLNSRGWETQYFGPGTRLLVL.

The chain has TRBV7-6 and TRBJ2-2, with TRBD1 matching over 8 bases. Germline CDR1 is SGHVS and CDR2 is FNYEAQ. Unmatched junction bases numbered 11, after V lost 5 bases and J lost 3 bases. This CDR3 is 17 amino acids long. CDR3 in DNA: TGTGCCAGCAGCAGCGCCTCGACAGGGGTGGACACCGGGGAGCTGTTTTTT. It encodes CASSSASTGVDTGELFF.

The CDR3 nucleotides read TGTGCCAGCACCGGAGGGACGTCTGGAAACACCATATATTTT. It codes for CASTGGTSGNTIYF. The rearrangement uses TRBV6-5 and TRBJ1-3; perhaps TRBD1 as D (5 bases). V was trimmed by 7 bases and J by 1 base, leaving 11 bases between them. This CDR3 is built from 14 residues. Germline CDR1 is MNHEY and CDR2 is SVGAGI.

The rearrangement links TRBV6-5 to TRBJ1-5, with TRBD1 matching over 10 bases. The junction had 5 bases not matched to a gene; V was cut back by 5 bases and J by 4 bases. Germline CDR1 is MNHEY and CDR2 is SVGAGI. The CDR3 extends over 15 amino acids. The CDR3 loop is CASSGRGQGNQPQHF. The DNA of the CDR3 is TGTGCCAGCAGTGGGAGGGGACAGGGGAATCAGCCCCAGCATTTT.